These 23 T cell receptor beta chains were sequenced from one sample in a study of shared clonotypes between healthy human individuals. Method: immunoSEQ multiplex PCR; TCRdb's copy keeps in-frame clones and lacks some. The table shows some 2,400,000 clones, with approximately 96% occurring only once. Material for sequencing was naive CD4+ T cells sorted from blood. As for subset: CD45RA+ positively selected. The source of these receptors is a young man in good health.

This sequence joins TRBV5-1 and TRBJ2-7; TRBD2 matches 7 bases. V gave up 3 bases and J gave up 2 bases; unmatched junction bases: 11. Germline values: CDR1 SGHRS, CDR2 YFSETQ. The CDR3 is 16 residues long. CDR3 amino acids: CASSSNGGEFPYEQYF. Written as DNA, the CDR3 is TGCGCCAGCAGCTCCAATGGGGGGGAATTTCCCTACGAGCAGTACTTC.

The CDR3 coding sequence is TGTGCCAGCAGCTTATGGGACAGGACCTACGAGCAGTACTTC. It specifies CASSLWDRTYEQYF. V and J are TRBV7-2 and TRBJ2-7, with TRBD1 identical over 8 bases. Germline V lookup: CDR1 SGHTA, CDR2 FQGNSA. Trimming cost V 2 bases and J 2 bases; bases outside gene matches: 2. The CDR3 is 14 residues long. The full variable domain, rest sourced from reference TRBV7-2 and TRBJ2-7, is GAGVSQSPSNKVTEKGKDVELRCDPISGHTALYWYRQSLGQGLEFLIYFQGNSAPDKSGLPSDRFSAERTGGSVSTLTIQRTQQEDSAVYLCASSLWDRTYEQYFGPGTRLTVT.

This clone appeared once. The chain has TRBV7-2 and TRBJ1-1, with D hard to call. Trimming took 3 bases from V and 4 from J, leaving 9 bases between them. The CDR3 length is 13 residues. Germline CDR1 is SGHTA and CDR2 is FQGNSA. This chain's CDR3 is CASSLAKGTEAFF. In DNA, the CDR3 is TGTGCCAGCAGCTTGGCCAAGGGCACTGAAGCTTTCTTT.

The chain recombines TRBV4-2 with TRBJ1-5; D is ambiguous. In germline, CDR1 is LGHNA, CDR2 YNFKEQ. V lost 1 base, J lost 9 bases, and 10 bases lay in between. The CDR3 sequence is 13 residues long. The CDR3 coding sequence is TGTGCCAGCAGCCAAGTCCTCATCGCGCCCCAGCATTTT. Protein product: CASSQVLIAPQHF.

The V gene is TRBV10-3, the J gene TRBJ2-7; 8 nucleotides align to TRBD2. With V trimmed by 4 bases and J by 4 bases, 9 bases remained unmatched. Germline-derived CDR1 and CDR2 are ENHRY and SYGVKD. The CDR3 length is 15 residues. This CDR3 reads CAISVIAGFYYEQYF. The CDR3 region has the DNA TGTGCCATCAGTGTAATAGCGGGGTTCTATTACGAGCAGTACTTC.

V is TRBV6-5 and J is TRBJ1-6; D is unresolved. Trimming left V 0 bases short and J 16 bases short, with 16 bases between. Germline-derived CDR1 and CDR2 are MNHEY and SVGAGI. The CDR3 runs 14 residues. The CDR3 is CASSYSVLQTFLHF. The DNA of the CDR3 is TGTGCCAGCAGTTACTCAGTGTTACAGACCTTTCTCCACTTT.

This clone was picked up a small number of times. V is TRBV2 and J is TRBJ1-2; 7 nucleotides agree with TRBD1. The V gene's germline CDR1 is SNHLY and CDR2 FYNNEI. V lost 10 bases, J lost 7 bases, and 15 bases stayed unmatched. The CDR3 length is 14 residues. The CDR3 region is CATRPRDREGGYTF. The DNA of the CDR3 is TGTGCCACCCGACCCCGGGACAGAGAGGGTGGCTACACCTTC.

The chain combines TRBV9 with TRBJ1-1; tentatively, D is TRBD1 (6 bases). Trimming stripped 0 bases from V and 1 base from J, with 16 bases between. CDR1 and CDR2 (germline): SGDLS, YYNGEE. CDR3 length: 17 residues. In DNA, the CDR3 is TGTGCCAGCAGCGTAGAGGCGCACAGGGAGGCGAACACTGAAGCTTTCTTT. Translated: CASSVEAHREANTEAFF.

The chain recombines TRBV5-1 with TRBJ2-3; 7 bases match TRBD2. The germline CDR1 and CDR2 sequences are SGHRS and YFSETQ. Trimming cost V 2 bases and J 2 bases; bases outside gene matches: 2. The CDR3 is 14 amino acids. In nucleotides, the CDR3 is TGCGCCAGCAGCTTTGGGGGGGTCACAGATACGCAGTATTTT. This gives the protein CASSFGGVTDTQYF.

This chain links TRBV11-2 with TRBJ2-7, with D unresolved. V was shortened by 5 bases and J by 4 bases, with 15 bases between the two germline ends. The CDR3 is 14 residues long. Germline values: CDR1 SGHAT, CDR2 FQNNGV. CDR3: CASSPQPNPYEQYF. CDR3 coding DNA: TGTGCCAGCAGCCCACAGCCAAATCCTTACGAGCAGTACTTC. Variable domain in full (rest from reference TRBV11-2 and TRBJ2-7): EAGVAQSPRYKIIEKRQSVAFWCNPISGHATLYWYQQILGQGPKLLIQFQNNGVVDDSQLPKDRFSAERLKGVDSTLKIQPAKLEDSAVYLCASSPQPNPYEQYFGPGTRLTVT.

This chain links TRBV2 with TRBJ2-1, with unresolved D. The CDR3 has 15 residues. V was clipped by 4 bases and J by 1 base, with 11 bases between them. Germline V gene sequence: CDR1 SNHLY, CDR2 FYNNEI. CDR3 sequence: CASSVGQVSYNEQFF. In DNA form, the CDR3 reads TGTGCCAGCAGTGTTGGGCAGGTATCCTACAATGAGCAGTTCTTC.

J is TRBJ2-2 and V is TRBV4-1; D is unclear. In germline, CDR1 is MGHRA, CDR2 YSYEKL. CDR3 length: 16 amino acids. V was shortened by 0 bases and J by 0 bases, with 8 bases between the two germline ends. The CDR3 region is CASSQEVYPNTGELFF. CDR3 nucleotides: TGCGCCAGCAGCCAAGAAGTCTATCCGAACACCGGGGAGCTGTTTTTT.

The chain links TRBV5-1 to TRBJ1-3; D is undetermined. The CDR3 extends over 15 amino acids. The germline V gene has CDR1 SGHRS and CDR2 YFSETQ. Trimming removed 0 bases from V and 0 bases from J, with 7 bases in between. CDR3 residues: CASSLDANSGNTIYF. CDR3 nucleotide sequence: TGCGCCAGCAGCTTGGACGCAAACTCTGGAAACACCATATATTTT.

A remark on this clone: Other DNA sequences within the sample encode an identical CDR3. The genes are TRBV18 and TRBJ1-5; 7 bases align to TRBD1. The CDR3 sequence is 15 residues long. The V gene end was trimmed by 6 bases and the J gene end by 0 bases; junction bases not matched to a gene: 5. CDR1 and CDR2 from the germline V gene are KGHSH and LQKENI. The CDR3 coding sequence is TGTGCCAGCTCGCCTCAGGGGGGTAGCAATCAGCCCCAGCATTTT. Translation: CASSPQGGSNQPQHF.

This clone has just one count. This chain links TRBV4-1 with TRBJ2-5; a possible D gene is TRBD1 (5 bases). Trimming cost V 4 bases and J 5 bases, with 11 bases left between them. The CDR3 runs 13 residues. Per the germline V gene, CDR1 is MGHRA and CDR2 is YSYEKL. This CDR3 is CASSPQGIETQYF. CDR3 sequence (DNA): TGCGCCAGCAGCCCGCAGGGAATCGAGACCCAGTACTTC.

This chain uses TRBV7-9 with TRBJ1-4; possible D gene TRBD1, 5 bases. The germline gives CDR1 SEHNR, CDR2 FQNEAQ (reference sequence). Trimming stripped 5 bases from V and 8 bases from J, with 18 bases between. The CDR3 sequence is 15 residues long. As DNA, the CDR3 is TGTGCCAGCAGCCCAACAGGAGGGGTATGGGAAAAACTGTTTTTT. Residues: CASSPTGGVWEKLFF.

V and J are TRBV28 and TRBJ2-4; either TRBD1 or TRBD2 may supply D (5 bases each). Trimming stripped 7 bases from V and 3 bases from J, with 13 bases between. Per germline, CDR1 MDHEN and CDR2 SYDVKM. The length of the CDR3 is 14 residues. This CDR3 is CASNRQGVKNIQYF. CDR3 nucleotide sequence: TGTGCCAGCAACAGGCAGGGAGTCAAAAACATTCAGTACTTC.

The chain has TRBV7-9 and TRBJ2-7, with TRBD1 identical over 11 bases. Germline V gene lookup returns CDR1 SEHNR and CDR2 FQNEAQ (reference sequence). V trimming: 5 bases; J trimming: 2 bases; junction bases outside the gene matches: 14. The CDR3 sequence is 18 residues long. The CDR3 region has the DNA TGTGCCAGCAGCCCACGTGGACAGGGGGCCGCTATACCCTACGAGCAGTACTTC. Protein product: CASSPRGQGAAIPYEQYF.

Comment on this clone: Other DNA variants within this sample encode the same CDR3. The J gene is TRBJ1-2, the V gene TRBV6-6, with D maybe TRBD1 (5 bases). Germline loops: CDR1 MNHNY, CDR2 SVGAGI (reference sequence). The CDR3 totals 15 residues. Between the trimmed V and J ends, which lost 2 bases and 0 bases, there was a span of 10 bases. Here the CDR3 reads CASSYEGLSNYGYTF. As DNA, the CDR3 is TGTGCCAGCAGTTACGAGGGACTTTCTAACTATGGCTACACCTTC.

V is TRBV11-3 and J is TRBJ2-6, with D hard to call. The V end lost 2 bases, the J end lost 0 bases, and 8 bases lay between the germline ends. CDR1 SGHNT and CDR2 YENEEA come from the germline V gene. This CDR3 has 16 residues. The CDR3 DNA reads TGTGCCAGCAGCTTAAACTTGATCTCTGGGGCCAACGTCCTGACTTTC. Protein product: CASSLNLISGANVLTF.

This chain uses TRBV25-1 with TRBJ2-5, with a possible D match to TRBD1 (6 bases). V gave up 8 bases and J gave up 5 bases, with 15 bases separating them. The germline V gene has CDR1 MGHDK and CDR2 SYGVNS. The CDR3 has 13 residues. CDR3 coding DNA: TGTGCCAGCGGTGGTGCAGGGGAGGAGACCCAGTACTTC. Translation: CASGGAGEETQYF.

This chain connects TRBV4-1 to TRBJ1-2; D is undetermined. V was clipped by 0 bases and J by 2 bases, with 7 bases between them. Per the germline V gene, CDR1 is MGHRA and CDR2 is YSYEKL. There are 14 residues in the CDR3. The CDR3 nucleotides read TGCGCCAGCAGCCAAGATACGGGAAACTATGGCTACACCTTC. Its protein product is CASSQDTGNYGYTF.

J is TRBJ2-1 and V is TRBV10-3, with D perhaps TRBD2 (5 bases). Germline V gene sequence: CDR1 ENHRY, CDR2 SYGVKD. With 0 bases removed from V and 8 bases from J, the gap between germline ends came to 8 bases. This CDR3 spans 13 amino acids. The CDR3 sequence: CAISESTSYEQFF. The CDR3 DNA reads TGTGCCATCAGTGAGTCTACTAGTTATGAGCAGTTCTTC.